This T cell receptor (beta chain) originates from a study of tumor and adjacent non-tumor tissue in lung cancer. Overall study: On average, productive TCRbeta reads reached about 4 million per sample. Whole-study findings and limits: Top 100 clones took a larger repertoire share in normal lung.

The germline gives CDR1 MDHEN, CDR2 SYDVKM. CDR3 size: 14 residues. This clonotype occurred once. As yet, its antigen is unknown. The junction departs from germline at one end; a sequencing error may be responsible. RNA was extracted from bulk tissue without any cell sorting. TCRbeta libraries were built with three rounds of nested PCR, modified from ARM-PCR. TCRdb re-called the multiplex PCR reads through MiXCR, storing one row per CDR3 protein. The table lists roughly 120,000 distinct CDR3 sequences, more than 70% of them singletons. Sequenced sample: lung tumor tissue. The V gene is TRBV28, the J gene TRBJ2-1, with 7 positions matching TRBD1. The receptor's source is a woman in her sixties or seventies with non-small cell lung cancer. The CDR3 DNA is TGTGTCAGCATCTTAGACAGGGTAGTCAATGAGCGGTTCTTC. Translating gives CVSILDRVVNERFF.